The 23 T cell receptor beta chains presented below share a single source sample, sequenced in a study of beta chain features in type 1 diabetes (dated by TCRdb to between 2017 and 2018). The library was made by the immunoSEQ multiplex PCR assay. The entire amount of isolated RNA was reverse transcribed using the High Capacity cDNA Reverse Transcription Kit, so the sequenced TCRB transcripts were expressed ones. The immuneACCESS repertoire file appears here via TCRdb, limited to in-frame rearrangements. These files lack a portion of the clones; in checked studies, under half of the deficit traces to unresolved V genes, and the cause of the others is not known. The table for this sample lists just over 150,000 clones; over 8.5% of them were counted only once. Clones ranked in the top ten supply approximately 2% of the sample. The sample taken for sequencing was central memory CD4+ T cells from blood. The origin of the receptors is a man aged 18 to 29 in good health.

This clone was seen a few times. The V and J genes are TRBV2 and TRBJ1-1; D not certain. CDR1 is SNHLY and CDR2 is FYNNEI in the germline V gene. V dropped 8 bases and J dropped 1 base, with 11 bases sitting between them. The CDR3 spans 13 residues. For the CDR3, the DNA is TGTGCCAGCGGACGAGTCCAGAACACTGAAGCTTTCTTT. This codes for CASGRVQNTEAFF.

This clone was found many times. The rearrangement uses TRBV14 and TRBJ2-5; D possibly corresponds to TRBD1 (6 bases). CDR1 and CDR2 (germline): SGHDN, FVKESK. V was trimmed by 0 bases and J by 4 bases, leaving 18 bases between them. CDR3 size: 17 residues. CDR3 sequence (DNA): TGTGCCAGCAGCCAAGATGGAAGAGCCGGGACAAGAGAGACCCAGTACTTC. It is translated as CASSQDGRAGTRETQYF.

The chain has TRBV30 and TRBJ1-2, with 7 positions matching TRBD1. Trimming cost V 5 bases and J 2 bases; bases outside gene matches: 8. This CDR3 region has 14 residues. Germline V gene lookup returns CDR1 GTSNPN and CDR2 SVGIG (reference sequence). CDR3 sequence: CAWRTTGRNYGYTF. The CDR3, as DNA: TGTGCCTGGCGTACGACAGGGAGAAACTATGGCTACACCTTC.

The chain recombines TRBV9 with TRBJ2-7; D remains ambiguous. Looked up from germline, CDR1 is SGDLS and CDR2 is YYNGEE. V was trimmed by 0 bases and J by 7 bases, leaving 17 bases between them. The CDR3 has 15 residues. CDR3 sequence: CASSVAQTDMGEQYF. The CDR3 bases are TGTGCCAGCAGCGTAGCCCAGACTGATATGGGGGAGCAGTACTTC. Full variable domain (rest looked up from reference TRBV9 and TRBJ2-7): DSGVTQTPKHLITATGQRVTLRCSPRSGDLSVYWYQQSLDQGLQFLIQYYNGEERAKGNILERFSAQQFPDLHSELNLSSLELGDSALYFCASSVAQTDMGEQYFGPGTRLTVT.

V is TRBV25-1 and J is TRBJ2-7; the match to TRBD2 covers 10 bases. With 4 bases clipped from V and 2 bases from J, the junction kept 5 bases outside the gene matches. The CDR3 is 15 residues long. Germline V gene lookup returns CDR1 MGHDK and CDR2 SYGVNS. CDR3 DNA: TGTGCCAGCAGTGCCGATAGCGGGGGGACCTACGAGCAGTACTTC. The encoded protein is CASSADSGGTYEQYF.

This chain links TRBV20-1 with TRBJ1-5; D ambiguous. The CDR3 totals 11 residues. Trimming removed 0 bases from V and 7 bases from J, with 4 bases in between. Germline CDR1 is DFQATT and CDR2 is SNEGSKA (reference sequence). CDR3 sequence: CSARDGQPQHF. The CDR3 DNA reads TGCAGTGCTAGAGATGGGCAGCCCCAGCATTTT.

V is TRBV4-1 and J is TRBJ2-7, with 9 nucleotides matching TRBD1. The J segment lost 6 bases and the V segment lost 0 bases, leaving 24 bases of the junction unmatched. This CDR3 has 21 residues. CDR1 is MGHRA, CDR2 YSYEKL, per germline. CDR3 residues: CASSQDSGRTGAFRKPSEQYF. Written as DNA, the CDR3 is TGCGCCAGCAGCCAAGATTCCGGGCGGACAGGGGCTTTCCGGAAGCCCAGCGAGCAGTACTTC.

This clone showed up just a few times. This chain uses TRBV19 with TRBJ1-2; tentative D call: TRBD1 (6 bases). Germline-derived CDR1 and CDR2 are LNHDA and SQIVND (reference sequence). V lost 4 bases and J 6 bases, leaving 18 bases between the germline ends. The CDR3 length is 15 residues. This CDR3 reads CASSNRKDRPNGYTF. DNA for the CDR3: TGTGCCAGTAGTAACCGTAAGGACAGACCAAATGGCTACACCTTC.

This clone was recorded a few times. The chain uses TRBV28 and TRBJ2-1, with 10 bases fitting TRBD1. The CDR3 is 15 amino acids. V was clipped by 7 bases and J by 5 bases; unmatched bases: 8. Germline CDR1 MDHEN, CDR2 SYDVKM. The CDR3 region is CASTRQGAIHNEQFF. Here the CDR3 DNA reads TGTGCCAGCACCAGACAGGGGGCCATACACAATGAGCAGTTCTTC.

This rearrangement joins TRBV7-9 to TRBJ2-3; no reliable D call. Trimming removed 0 bases at V and 9 bases at J, with 10 bases between. CDR1 is SEHNR and CDR2 is FQNEAQ in the germline V gene (reference sequence). This CDR3 is 13 amino acids long. The DNA of the CDR3 is TGTGCCAGCAGCTTAGCACGTGGGCAGACGCAGTATTTT. This encodes CASSLARGQTQYF.

This clone was seen only a few times. V is TRBV4-3 and J is TRBJ1-1; 7 bases fit TRBD1. Germline lookup yields CDR1 LGHNA and CDR2 YSLEER. V dropped 3 bases and J dropped 4; count of bases not matched to a gene: 11. CDR3 size: 16 residues. The CDR3 DNA follows: TGCGCCAGCAGCCAGTCGGCGGGAGGGGGCTCCACTGAAGCTTTCTTT. Its protein product is CASSQSAGGGSTEAFF.

Relative to its sample, this clone is medium-sized (0.01 to 0.1%). The chain combines TRBV6-6 with TRBJ2-3, with D unclear. The CDR3 extends over 12 amino acids. The germline gives CDR1 MNHNY, CDR2 SVGAGI (reference sequence). The V gene lost 6 bases and the J gene lost 1 base, with 5 bases spanning the gap. The CDR3 DNA is TGTGCCAGCAGGCAGGGCACAGATACGCAGTATTTT. This translates into CASRQGTDTQYF.

In its sample, this clone was seen a few times. The chain combines TRBV4-3 with TRBJ2-1; 7 nucleotides match TRBD2. Germline trimming cut 0 bases from V and 0 bases from J; bases unmatched to any gene: 11. The CDR3 has 19 residues. From germline, CDR1 is LGHNA and CDR2 YSLEER. CDR3 nucleotides: TGCGCCAGCAGCCAAGAAGTTCGGGTGCGCGGGAGCTCCTACAATGAGCAGTTCTTC. Encoded protein: CASSQEVRVRGSSYNEQFF.

This clone was seen only a few times. The J gene is TRBJ2-3, the V gene TRBV9, with TRBD2 identical over 10 bases. The J segment lost 0 bases and the V segment lost 9 bases, leaving 22 bases of the junction unmatched. CDR1 is SGDLS and CDR2 is YYNGEE in the germline V gene. The CDR3 length is 20 residues. CDR3 coding DNA: TGTGCCATACAAAACGCCCATCTAGCGGGAGTGATTCCTAGCACAGATACGCAGTATTTT. This codes for CAIQNAHLAGVIPSTDTQYF.

This chain's CDR3 is CASSFQGMREKLFF. As DNA, the CDR3 is TGTGCCAGCAGTTTCCAGGGGATGCGAGAAAAACTGTTTTTT. The V gene is TRBV2, the J gene TRBJ1-4; possibly TRBD1 for D (6 bases). V was trimmed by 5 bases and J by 8 bases, leaving 15 bases between them. CDR3 length equals 14 residues. The V gene's germline CDR1 is SNHLY and CDR2 FYNNEI.

The J gene is TRBJ2-1, the V gene TRBV6-5; D is unclear. The CDR3 loop spans 11 amino acids. Germline V gene lookup returns CDR1 MNHEY and CDR2 SVGAGI. V dropped 5 bases and J dropped 8 bases, with 7 bases sitting between them. This chain's CDR3 is CASSPYHEQFF. The CDR3 DNA sequence: TGTGCCAGCAGTCCTTACCATGAGCAGTTCTTC.

This clone was seen a few times. This chain joins TRBV15 and TRBJ2-7; 8 bases align to TRBD1. In germline, CDR1 is LNHNV, CDR2 YYDKDF (reference sequence). V trimming: 9 bases; J trimming: 2 bases; junction bases outside the gene matches: 9. CDR3 length: 14 residues. The CDR3 loop is CATRTGTGTYEQYF. In nucleotides, the CDR3 is TGTGCCACTCGGACCGGGACAGGAACCTACGAGCAGTACTTC.

The chain links TRBV7-2 to TRBJ2-7; D remains unclear. With 2 bases removed from V and 0 bases from J, the gap between germline ends came to 5 bases. This CDR3 is built from 13 residues. Germline CDR1 reads SGHTA; CDR2 reads FQGNSA. CDR3 nucleotides: TGTGCCAGCAGCTTACCCAGCTCCTACGAGCAGTACTTC. It encodes CASSLPSSYEQYF.

This clone was seen at least ten times. The V and J genes are TRBV6-1 and TRBJ2-2; weak D call: TRBD1 (6 bases). Germline V gene sequence: CDR1 MNHNS, CDR2 SASEGT. With 4 bases removed from V and 5 bases from J, the gap between germline ends came to 11 bases. CDR3 size: 14 residues. The CDR3 sequence is CASSAIGTTGELFF. CDR3 DNA: TGTGCCAGCAGTGCGATCGGGACAACCGGGGAGCTGTTTTTT.

The rearrangement links TRBV6-5 to TRBJ2-1; 10 bases map to TRBD2. Unmatched junction bases numbered 3, after V lost 7 bases and J lost 3 bases. Looked up from germline, CDR1 is MNHEY and CDR2 is SVGAGI. The CDR3 runs to 14 residues. In DNA form, the CDR3 reads TGTGCCAGCAAGGGACTAGCGAACTACAATGAGCAGTTCTTC. Amino acid sequence: CASKGLANYNEQFF.

This chain's CDR3 is CASSVEAGLDYGYTF. The CDR3 nucleotides read TGTGCCAGCAGCGTAGAGGCAGGACTAGACTATGGCTACACCTTC. The V call is TRBV9, the J call TRBJ1-2; no firm D call. The germline CDR1 and CDR2 sequences are SGDLS and YYNGEE. V lost 0 bases and J lost 3, with 12 bases in between. The CDR3 covers 15 residues.

The CDR3 region is CASRSARGQGIYEQYF. In DNA, the CDR3 is TGTGCCAGCCGAAGCGCCCGGGGACAGGGGATCTACGAGCAGTACTTC. V usage is TRBV7-9 and J usage is TRBJ2-7, with TRBD1 matching over 10 bases. Unmatched junction bases numbered 13, after V lost 8 bases and J lost 3 bases. The CDR3 covers 16 residues. Germline V gene sequence: CDR1 SEHNR, CDR2 FQNEAQ (reference sequence). The full variable domain, with the rest looked up from reference TRBV7-9 and TRBJ2-7, is DTGVSQNPRHKITKRGQNVTFRCDPISEHNRLYWYRQTLGQGPEFLTYFQNEAQLEKSRLLSDRFSAERPKGSFSTLEIQRTEQGDSAMYLCASRSARGQGIYEQYFGPGTRLTVT.

This clone was observed a handful of times. The chain is built from TRBV6-5 and TRBJ1-3, with TRBD1 matching over 7 bases. J lost 7 bases, V lost 5 bases, and 11 bases had no gene match. The CDR3 contains 15 residues. CDR1 is MNHEY, CDR2 SVGAGI, per germline. The CDR3 protein is CASSTTRGQRNTIYF. The CDR3 region has the DNA TGTGCCAGCAGTACAACGAGGGGGCAGAGGAACACCATATATTTT.